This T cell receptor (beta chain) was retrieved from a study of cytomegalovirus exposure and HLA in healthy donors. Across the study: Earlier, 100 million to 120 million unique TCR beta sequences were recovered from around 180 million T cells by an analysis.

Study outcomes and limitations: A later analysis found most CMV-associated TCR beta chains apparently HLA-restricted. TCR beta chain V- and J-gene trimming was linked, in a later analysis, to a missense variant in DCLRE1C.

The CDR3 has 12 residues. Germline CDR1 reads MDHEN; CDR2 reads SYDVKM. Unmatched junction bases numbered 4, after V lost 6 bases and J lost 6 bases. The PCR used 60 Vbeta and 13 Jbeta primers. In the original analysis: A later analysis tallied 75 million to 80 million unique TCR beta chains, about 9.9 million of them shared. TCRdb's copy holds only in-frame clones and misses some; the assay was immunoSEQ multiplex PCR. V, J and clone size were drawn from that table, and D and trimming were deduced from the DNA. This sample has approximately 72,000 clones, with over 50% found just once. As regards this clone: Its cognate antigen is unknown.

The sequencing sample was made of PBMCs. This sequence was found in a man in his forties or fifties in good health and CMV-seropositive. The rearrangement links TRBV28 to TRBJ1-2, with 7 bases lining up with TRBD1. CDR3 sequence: CASSITGDGYTF. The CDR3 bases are TGTGCCAGCAGCATAACAGGGGATGGCTACACCTTC.